This T cell receptor beta chain was recorded in a study of monozygotic twins with inflammatory bowel disease. CDR3 length: 15 amino acids. The V gene's germline CDR1 is SGHDN and CDR2 FVKESK. With respect to this clonotype: Its target is unknown.

TCRalpha and TCRbeta cDNA went through two nested PCRs of approximately 16 and 10 cycles. No DNA is given; TCRdb re-called the 5' RACE reads and lists each CDR3 protein once. The sample data list 300,000 to 400,000 distinct CDR3 sequences. General observations from the study: Relative to healthy twins, IBD patients had fewer clonotypes in common with others, a gap that was especially apparent with disease activity. Healthy co-twins had higher TCRbeta inverse Simpson diversity than their IBD twins.

Sequences were obtained from blood. This clonotype was sampled from a human donor with ulcerative colitis or Crohn's disease, or a healthy co-twin of an affected twin (not recorded which). The chain combines TRBV14 with TRBJ2-3; TCRdb gives TRBD1 as the D gene, but with no DNA this cannot be confirmed. CDR3: CASGRTGGFTDTQYF.